These 21 T cell receptor beta chains were all obtained from the same sample, sequenced in a study of control samples from healthy donors and cancer patients. This table comes from immunoSEQ multiplex PCR, and its TCRdb copy is limited to in-frame clones, with some not included. The repertoire holds 150,000 or so clones, over 85% seen once, with 2% to 2.5% in the top ten. Sequencing used blood. These TCRs come from a man in his forties or fifties in good health.

The rearrangement links TRBV7-9 to TRBJ2-5; D not certain. Germline lookup yields CDR1 SEHNR and CDR2 FQNEAQ (reference sequence). There are 17 residues in the CDR3. The V gene lost 0 bases and the J gene lost 2 bases, with 16 bases spanning the gap. CDR3 nucleotides: TGTGCCAGCAGCTTAGCATGGGGAACCGCCCGGCAAGAGACCCAGTACTTC. This encodes CASSLAWGTARQETQYF.

This clone appeared a single time. The rearrangement links TRBV18 to TRBJ1-3; the match to TRBD1 covers 9 bases. V lost 4 bases and J lost 2; bases outside the gene matches: 9. The CDR3 consists of 17 residues. The germline CDR1 and CDR2 sequences are KGHSH and LQKENI. The CDR3 here is CASSLSPGTGTGNTIYF. The CDR3 nucleotides read TGTGCCAGCTCACTTAGCCCCGGGACAGGGACTGGAAACACCATATATTTT.

This sequence joins TRBV3-1 (or the pseudogene TRBV3-2) and TRBJ1-1; D unclear. The germline V and J ends were trimmed by 4 bases and 8 bases, with 8 bases remaining between them. Germline CDR1 and CDR2: LGHDT and YNNKEL (reference sequence). This CDR3 comprises 11 residues. DNA for the CDR3: TGTGCCAGCAGCCTGAGAAGGGAAGCTTTCTTT. Translation gives CASSLRREAFF.

The chain has TRBV6-5 and TRBJ1-6; TRBD1 matches at 8 bases. The germline V gene has CDR1 MNHEY and CDR2 SVGAGI. The CDR3 loop spans 14 amino acids. Trimming removed 4 bases from V and 10 bases from J; junction bases left unmatched: 6. The CDR3 spells CASSSWTGRSPLHF. Written as DNA, the CDR3 is TGTGCCAGCAGTTCCTGGACAGGGCGGTCACCCCTCCACTTT.

V is TRBV6-6 and J is TRBJ2-3; D may be TRBD2 (6 bases). There are 15 residues in the CDR3. Trimming cost V 6 bases and J 5 bases, with 18 bases left between them. CDR1 and CDR2 (germline): MNHNY, SVGAGI (reference sequence). The CDR3 nucleotides are TGTGCCAGCAGCCCTACTCTAGCGAGTCAAGATACGCAGTATTTT. It yields the protein CASSPTLASQDTQYF.

The V call is TRBV7-2, the J call TRBJ2-7, with 11 nucleotides matching TRBD2. Unmatched junction bases numbered 5, after V lost 6 bases and J lost 1 base. The CDR3 has 15 amino acids. Per germline, CDR1 SGHTA and CDR2 FQGNSA. The CDR3 sequence: CASSSSSGRSYEQYF. CDR3 DNA sequence: TGTGCCAGCAGTTCCTCTAGCGGGAGGTCCTACGAGCAGTACTTC.

The DNA of the CDR3 is TGTGCCAGCAGCCGTCTCGGACTAGCGGGAGTACATAGCTACAATGAGCAGTTCTTC. Protein product: CASSRLGLAGVHSYNEQFF. The rearrangement uses TRBV27 and TRBJ2-1; 13 positions agree with TRBD2. CDR3 length: 19 amino acids. With V trimmed by 6 bases and J by 3 bases, 14 bases remained unmatched. Germline assignment: CDR1 MNHEY and CDR2 SMNVEV (reference sequence).

The chain combines TRBV5-1 with TRBJ2-3, with TRBD2 matching 13 bases. CDR1 is SGHRS, CDR2 YFSETQ, per germline. Trimming removed 7 bases from V and 7 bases from J; junction bases left unmatched: 6. There are 14 residues in the CDR3. In DNA, the CDR3 is TGCGCCAGCGGGGGGACTAGCGGGAAAAATACGCAGTATTTT. It translates to CASGGTSGKNTQYF.

The V gene is TRBV5-5, the J gene TRBJ2-7, with 8 bases identical to TRBD1. The V and J ends lost 5 bases and 3 bases, in that order; junction bases with no gene match: 10. This CDR3 contains 15 residues. Germline V lookup: CDR1 SGHKS, CDR2 YYEKEE (reference sequence). The CDR3 loop is CASSLPDRDFYEQYF. CDR3 sequence (DNA): TGTGCCAGCAGTCTCCCGGACAGGGACTTCTACGAGCAGTACTTC.

J is TRBJ2-7 and V is TRBV3-1 (or the pseudogene TRBV3-2), with D tentatively TRBD1 or TRBD2 (5 bases each). CDR1 is LGHDT and CDR2 is YNNKEL in the germline V gene (reference sequence). V gave up 1 base and J gave up 3 bases, with 10 bases separating them. This CDR3 has 14 residues. For the CDR3, the DNA is TGTGCCAGCAGCCAAGGTAATGGGGGCTACGAGCAGTACTTC. This codes for CASSQGNGGYEQYF.

The chain is built from TRBV11-3 and TRBJ2-2; 7 bases map to TRBD1. This CDR3 is 17 amino acids long. The V gene's germline CDR1 is SGHNT and CDR2 YENEEA. The V segment lost 1 base and the J segment 3 bases; nucleotides outside the gene matches: 8. CDR3 nucleotide sequence: TGTGCCAGCAGCTTAGTAGGGGGCAATCATCACACCGGGGAGCTGTTTTTT. Translating it yields CASSLVGGNHHTGELFF.

V gene TRBV3-1 (or the pseudogene TRBV3-2) combines with J gene TRBJ2-7; 8 nucleotides align to TRBD2. J lost 5 bases, V lost 1 base, and 7 bases had no gene match. The CDR3 totals 15 residues. Germline assignment: CDR1 LGHDT and CDR2 YNNKEL (reference sequence). CDR3 protein: CASSQATSGSDEQYF. Here the CDR3 DNA reads TGTGCCAGCAGCCAAGCTACTAGCGGAAGCGACGAGCAGTACTTC.

The chain employs TRBV28 and TRBJ1-5; D ambiguous. The germline CDR1 and CDR2 sequences are MDHEN and SYDVKM. The CDR3 contains 11 residues. V gave up 6 bases and J gave up 10 bases, with 10 bases separating them. The CDR3 DNA sequence: TGTGCCAGCAGCCCGTCATCACCCCAGCATTTT. Translated, it gives CASSPSSPQHF.

The chain uses TRBV2 and TRBJ1-1, with 10 bases matching TRBD1. The CDR3 extends over 15 amino acids. The J segment lost 2 bases and the V segment lost 5 bases, leaving 5 bases of the junction unmatched. Germline V gene sequence: CDR1 SNHLY, CDR2 FYNNEI. The CDR3 region has the DNA TGTGCCAGCAGTCGACAGGGGGCAGGAAACACTGAAGCTTTCTTT. Its protein product is CASSRQGAGNTEAFF.

The gene calls are TRBV2 and TRBJ2-5; D is unclear. V was pared by 6 bases and J by 0 bases, with 2 bases between. Germline CDR1 is SNHLY and CDR2 is FYNNEI. The CDR3 is 11 residues long. CDR3 DNA: TGTGCCAGCAGGTACCAAGAGACCCAGTACTTC. Protein: CASRYQETQYF.

This clone was detected once. This rearrangement joins TRBV19 to TRBJ1-1; 8 bases line up with TRBD1. After removal of 5 bases from V and 4 bases from J, the junction contained 6 bases not matched to a gene. The germline gives CDR1 LNHDA, CDR2 SQIVND (reference sequence). CDR3 size: 14 residues. In DNA, the CDR3 is TGTGCCAGTAGTGGGCGGACAGGGAGCACTGAAGCTTTCTTT. As protein: CASSGRTGSTEAFF. The full variable domain, rest sourced from reference TRBV19 and TRBJ1-1, is DGGITQSPKYLFRKEGQNVTLSCEQNLNHDAMYWYRQDPGQGLRLIYYSQIVNDFQKGDIAEGYSVSREKKESFPLTVTSAQKNPTAFYLCASSGRTGSTEAFFGQGTRLTVV.

The chain employs TRBV24-1 and TRBJ2-5; possibly TRBD1 for D (5 bases). The CDR3 runs 14 residues. The germline V and J ends were trimmed by 1 base and 4 bases, with 9 bases remaining between them. Germline-derived CDR1 and CDR2 are KGHDR and SFDVKD. Here the CDR3 DNA reads TGTGCCACCAGTGATTTAGGGGTTGGAGAGACCCAGTACTTC. This encodes CATSDLGVGETQYF.

The rearrangement uses TRBV3-1 (or the pseudogene TRBV3-2) and TRBJ2-2, with a tentative D call TRBD1 (7 bases). Germline V gene data show CDR1 as LGHDT and CDR2 as YNNKEL (reference sequence). Trimming shortened V by 6 bases and J by 4 bases, and 12 bases separated the two germline ends. This CDR3 spans 14 amino acids. Here the CDR3 DNA reads TGTGCCAGCAGTATCAGGGGGGCCACCGGGGAGCTGTTTTTT. Amino acid sequence: CASSIRGATGELFF.

This chain joins TRBV3-1 (or the pseudogene TRBV3-2) and TRBJ1-2; possible D gene TRBD1, 5 bases. Germline V lookup: CDR1 LGHDT, CDR2 YNNKEL (reference sequence). CDR3 length: 13 amino acids. V lost 4 bases to trimming and J lost 3 bases, with 9 bases between them. Written as DNA, the CDR3 is TGTGCCAGCAGCCTTGGGGGACACTATGGCTACACCTTC. Protein: CASSLGGHYGYTF.

The V gene is TRBV4-2, the J gene TRBJ2-7; D call uncertain. The germline V and J ends were trimmed by 1 base and 1 base, with 2 bases remaining between them. The CDR3 covers 12 residues. Germline assignment: CDR1 LGHNA and CDR2 YNFKEQ. The CDR3 loop is CASSQGSYEQYF. As DNA, the CDR3 is TGTGCCAGCAGCCAAGGATCCTACGAGCAGTACTTC.

J is TRBJ1-2 and V is TRBV14; TRBD1 aligns across 7 bases. V shed 3 bases and J 4 bases; nucleotides not matched to a gene: 8. This CDR3 comprises 15 residues. Germline V gene data show CDR1 as SGHDN and CDR2 as FVKESK. CDR3 coding DNA: TGTGCCAGCAGCCAGGGACAGTTCACGATCTATGGCTACACCTTC. Amino acid sequence: CASSQGQFTIYGYTF.